Reported below is one T cell receptor beta chain. Its matching antigen is unknown. Looked up from germline, CDR1 is KGHSH and CDR2 is LQKENI. The CDR3 runs to 14 residues. Unmatched junction bases numbered 9, after V lost 8 bases and J lost 5 bases. This record comes from a study of T cell responses to AZD1222 COVID-19 vaccine. Turning to the study itself: Whether given at about 4 or about 12 weeks, second doses were pooled.

Assay used: immunoSEQ multiplex PCR; TCRdb lists only in-frame clones, some missing. The table has 180,000 or so clones, 94% seen once; the top ten hold about 0.64%. General study findings and limits: Rises in breadth and depth of Spike-specific TCRs came after two AZD1222 doses. Targeting of unmutated variant regions was reportedly seen in nearly half of spike-specific TCRs. Clonal diversity was possibly underestimated, and white British individuals and females predominated among donors.

The source material was peripheral blood, sampled on day 0 of AZD1222 vaccination. The rearrangement uses TRBV18 and TRBJ1-5; 7 positions match TRBD1. The sequence was collected from an adult in good health. The CDR3 spells CASTPGQEDQPQHF. For the CDR3, the DNA is TGTGCCAGCACGCCAGGACAGGAAGATCAGCCCCAGCATTTT. Combining the CDR3 with reference TRBV18 and TRBJ1-5 gives the whole variable domain NAGVMQNPRHLVRRRGQEARLRCSPMKGHSHVYWYRQLPEEGLKFMVYLQKENIIDESGMPKERFSAEFPKEGPSILRIQQVVRGDSAAYFCASTPGQEDQPQHFGDGTRLSIL.